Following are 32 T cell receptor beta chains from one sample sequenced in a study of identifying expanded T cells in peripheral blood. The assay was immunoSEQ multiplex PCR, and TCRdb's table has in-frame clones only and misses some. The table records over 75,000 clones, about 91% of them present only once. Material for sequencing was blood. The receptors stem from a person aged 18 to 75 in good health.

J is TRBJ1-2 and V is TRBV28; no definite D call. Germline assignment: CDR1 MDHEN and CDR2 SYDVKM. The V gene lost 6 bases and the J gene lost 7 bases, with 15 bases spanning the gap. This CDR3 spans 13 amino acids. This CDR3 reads CASRFSRVGGYTF. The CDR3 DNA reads TGTGCCAGCAGATTTTCGAGGGTGGGTGGCTACACCTTC.

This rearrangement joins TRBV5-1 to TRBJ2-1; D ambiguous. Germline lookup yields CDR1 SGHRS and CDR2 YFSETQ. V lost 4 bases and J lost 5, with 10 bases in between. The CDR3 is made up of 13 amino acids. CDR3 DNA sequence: TGCGCCAGCAGCATTATACCAAACAATGAGCAGTTCTTC. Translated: CASSIIPNNEQFF.

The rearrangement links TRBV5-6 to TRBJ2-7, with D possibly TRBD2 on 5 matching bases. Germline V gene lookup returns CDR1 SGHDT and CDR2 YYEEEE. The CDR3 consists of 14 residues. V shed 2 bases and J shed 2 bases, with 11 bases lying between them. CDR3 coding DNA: TGTGCCAGCAGCTTCGGACTGGCTGCCTACGAGCAGTACTTC. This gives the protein CASSFGLAAYEQYF.

The CDR3 loop is CASNTFYSNQPQHF. The CDR3 coding sequence is TGTGCCAGCAATACATTCTATAGCAATCAGCCCCAGCATTTT. This chain uses TRBV6-1 with TRBJ1-5; D is unclear. Trimming removed 7 bases at V and 0 bases at J, with 10 bases between. Per the germline V gene, CDR1 is MNHNS and CDR2 is SASEGT. This CDR3 has 14 residues.

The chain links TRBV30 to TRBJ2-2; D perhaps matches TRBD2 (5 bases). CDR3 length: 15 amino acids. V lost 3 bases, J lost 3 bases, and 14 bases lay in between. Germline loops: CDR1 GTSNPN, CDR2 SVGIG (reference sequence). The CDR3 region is CAWRHGGGDTGELFF. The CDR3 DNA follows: TGTGCCTGGAGGCATGGAGGTGGGGACACCGGGGAGCTGTTTTTT.

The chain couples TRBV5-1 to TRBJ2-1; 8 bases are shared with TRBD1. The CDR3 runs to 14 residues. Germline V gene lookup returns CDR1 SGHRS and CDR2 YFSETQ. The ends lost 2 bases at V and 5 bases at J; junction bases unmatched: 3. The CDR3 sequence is CASSFSGQDNEQFF. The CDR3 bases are TGCGCCAGCAGCTTTTCGGGACAGGACAATGAGCAGTTCTTC.

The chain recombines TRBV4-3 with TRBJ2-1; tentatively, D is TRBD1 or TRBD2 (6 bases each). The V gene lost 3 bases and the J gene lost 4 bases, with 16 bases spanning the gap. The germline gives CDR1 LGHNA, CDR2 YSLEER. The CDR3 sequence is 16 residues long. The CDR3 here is CASSHYGGGGYNEQFF. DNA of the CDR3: TGCGCCAGCAGCCATTACGGGGGCGGAGGGTACAATGAGCAGTTCTTC.

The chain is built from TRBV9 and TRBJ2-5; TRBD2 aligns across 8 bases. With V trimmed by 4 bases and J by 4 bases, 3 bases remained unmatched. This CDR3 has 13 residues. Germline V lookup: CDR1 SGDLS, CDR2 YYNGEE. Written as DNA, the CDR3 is TGTGCCAGCAGCCGGGGGGGGCGAGAGACCCAGTACTTC. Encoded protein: CASSRGGRETQYF.

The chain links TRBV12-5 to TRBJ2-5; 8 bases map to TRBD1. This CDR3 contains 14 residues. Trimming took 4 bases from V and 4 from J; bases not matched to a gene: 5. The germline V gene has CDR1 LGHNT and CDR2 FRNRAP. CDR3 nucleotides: TGTGCTAGTGGTTCAGGGGGCAGGCGAGAGACCCAGTACTTC. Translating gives CASGSGGRRETQYF.

The CDR3 DNA is TGTGCCAGCAGCGGACTAGCCACCACAGATACGCAGTATTTT. As protein: CASSGLATTDTQYF. V usage is TRBV9 and J usage is TRBJ2-3, with TRBD2 matching over 7 bases. V lost 3 bases and J lost 2; bases outside the gene matches: 3. The CDR3 extends over 14 amino acids. Germline CDR1 and CDR2: SGDLS and YYNGEE.

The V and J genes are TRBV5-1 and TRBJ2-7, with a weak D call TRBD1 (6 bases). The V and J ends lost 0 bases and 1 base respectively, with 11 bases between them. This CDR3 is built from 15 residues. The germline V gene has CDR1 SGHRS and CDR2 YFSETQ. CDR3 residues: CASSLEGQRSYEQYF. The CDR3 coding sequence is TGCGCCAGCAGCTTGGAAGGACAGCGATCCTACGAGCAGTACTTC.

The DNA of the CDR3 is TGTGCCAGCAGCTTGAGCGCATCTAGCACAGATACGCAGTATTTT. Translated, it gives CASSLSASSTDTQYF. The chain is built from TRBV7-2 and TRBJ2-3, with D unresolved. The CDR3 consists of 15 residues. Trimming left V 3 bases short and J 0 bases short, with 10 bases between. Germline assignment: CDR1 SGHTA and CDR2 FQGNSA.

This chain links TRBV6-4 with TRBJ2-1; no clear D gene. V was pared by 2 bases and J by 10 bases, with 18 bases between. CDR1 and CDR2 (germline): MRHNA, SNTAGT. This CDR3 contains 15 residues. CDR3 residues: CASSDGIADPQEQFF. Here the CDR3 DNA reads TGTGCCAGCAGTGACGGGATAGCAGACCCTCAGGAGCAGTTCTTC.

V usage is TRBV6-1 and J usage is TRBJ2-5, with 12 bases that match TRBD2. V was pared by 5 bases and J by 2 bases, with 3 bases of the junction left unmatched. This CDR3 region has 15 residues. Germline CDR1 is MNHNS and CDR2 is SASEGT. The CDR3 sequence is CASSPTSGGQETQYF. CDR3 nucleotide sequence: TGTGCCAGCAGTCCTACTAGCGGGGGGCAAGAGACCCAGTACTTC.

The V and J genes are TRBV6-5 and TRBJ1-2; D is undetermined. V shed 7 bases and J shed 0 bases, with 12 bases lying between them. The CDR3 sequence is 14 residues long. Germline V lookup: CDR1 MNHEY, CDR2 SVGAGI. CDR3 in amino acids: CASKRVGANYGYTF. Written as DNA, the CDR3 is TGTGCCAGCAAACGGGTTGGGGCTAACTATGGCTACACCTTC.

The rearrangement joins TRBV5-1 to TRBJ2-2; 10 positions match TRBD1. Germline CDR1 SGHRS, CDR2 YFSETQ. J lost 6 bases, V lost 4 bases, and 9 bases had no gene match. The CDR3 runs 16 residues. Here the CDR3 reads CASSPSGTGVAGELFF. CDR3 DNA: TGCGCCAGCAGCCCGTCCGGGACAGGGGTAGCCGGGGAGCTGTTTTTT.

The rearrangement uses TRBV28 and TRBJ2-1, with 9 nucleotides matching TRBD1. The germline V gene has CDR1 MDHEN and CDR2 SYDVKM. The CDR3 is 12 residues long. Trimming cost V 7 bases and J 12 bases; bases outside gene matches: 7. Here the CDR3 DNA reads TGTGCCAGCAATATACAGGGGGCTCCGCAGTTCTTC. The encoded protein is CASNIQGAPQFF.

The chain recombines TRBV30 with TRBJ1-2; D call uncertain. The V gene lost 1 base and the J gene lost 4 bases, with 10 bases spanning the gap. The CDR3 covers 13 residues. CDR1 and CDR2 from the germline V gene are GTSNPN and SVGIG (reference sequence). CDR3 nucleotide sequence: TGTGCCTGGAGTGCGGGGAGATCCTATGGCTACACCTTC. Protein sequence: CAWSAGRSYGYTF.

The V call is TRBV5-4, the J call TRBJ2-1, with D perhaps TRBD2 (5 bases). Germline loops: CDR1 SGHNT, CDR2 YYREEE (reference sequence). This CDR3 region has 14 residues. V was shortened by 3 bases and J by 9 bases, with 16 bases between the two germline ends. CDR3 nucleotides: TGTGCCAGCAGCTACCAACTAGGTTCCACTGAGCAGTTCTTC. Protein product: CASSYQLGSTEQFF.

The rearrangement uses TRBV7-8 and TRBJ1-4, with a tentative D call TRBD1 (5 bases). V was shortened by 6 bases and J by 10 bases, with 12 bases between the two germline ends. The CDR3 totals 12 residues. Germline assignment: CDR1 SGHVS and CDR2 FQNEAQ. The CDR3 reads CASRAGDGKLFF. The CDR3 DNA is TGTGCCAGCAGAGCGGGGGACGGAAAACTGTTTTTT.

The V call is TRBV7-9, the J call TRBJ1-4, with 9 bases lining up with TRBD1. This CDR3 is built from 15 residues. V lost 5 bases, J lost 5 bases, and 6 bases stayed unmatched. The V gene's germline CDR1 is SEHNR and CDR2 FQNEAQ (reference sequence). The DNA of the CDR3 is TGTGCCAGCAGCCCGAGGACAGGGGAAAATGAAAAACTGTTTTTT. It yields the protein CASSPRTGENEKLFF.

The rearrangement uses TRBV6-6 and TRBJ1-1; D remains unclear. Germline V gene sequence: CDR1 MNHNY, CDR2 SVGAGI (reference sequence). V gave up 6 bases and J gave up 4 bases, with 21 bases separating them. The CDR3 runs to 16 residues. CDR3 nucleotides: TGTGCCAGCAGAAATGAAGGACGGCCTCGCGGCACTGAAGCTTTCTTT. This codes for CASRNEGRPRGTEAFF.

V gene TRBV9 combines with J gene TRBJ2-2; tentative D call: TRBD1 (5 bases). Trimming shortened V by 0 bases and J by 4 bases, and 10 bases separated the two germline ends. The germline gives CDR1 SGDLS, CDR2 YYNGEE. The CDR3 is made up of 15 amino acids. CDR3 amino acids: CASSVVDSPTGELFF. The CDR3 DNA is TGTGCCAGCAGCGTAGTTGACAGCCCCACCGGGGAGCTGTTTTTT.

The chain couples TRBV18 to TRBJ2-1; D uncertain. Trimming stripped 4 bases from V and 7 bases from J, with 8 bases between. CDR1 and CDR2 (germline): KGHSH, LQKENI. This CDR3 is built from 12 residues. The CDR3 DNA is TGTGCCAGCTCACAGGACCGTAATGAGCAGTTCTTC. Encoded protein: CASSQDRNEQFF.

CDR3 protein: CASSQDLGDPAYEQYF. CDR3 coding DNA: TGCGCCAGCAGCCAAGACCTCGGGGACCCCGCCTACGAGCAGTACTTC. This chain joins TRBV4-1 and TRBJ2-7, with D perhaps given as TRBD1 or TRBD2 (5 bases each). Germline V gene lookup returns CDR1 MGHRA and CDR2 YSYEKL. Trimming left V 0 bases short and J 2 bases short, with 14 bases between. This CDR3 comprises 16 residues.

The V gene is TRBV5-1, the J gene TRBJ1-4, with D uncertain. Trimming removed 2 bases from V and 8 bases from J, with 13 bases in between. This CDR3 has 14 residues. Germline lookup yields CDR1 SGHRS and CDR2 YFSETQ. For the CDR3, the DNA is TGCGCCAGCAGCTTAGGTACTTCCCTGGAAAAACTGTTTTTT. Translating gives CASSLGTSLEKLFF.

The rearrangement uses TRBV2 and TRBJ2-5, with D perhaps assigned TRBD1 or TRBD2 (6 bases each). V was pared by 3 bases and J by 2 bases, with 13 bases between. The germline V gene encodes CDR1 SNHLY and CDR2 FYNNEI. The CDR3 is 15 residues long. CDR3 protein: CASSEGLGGQETQYF. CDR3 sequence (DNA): TGTGCCAGCAGTGAGGGGTTAGGGGGGCAAGAGACCCAGTACTTC. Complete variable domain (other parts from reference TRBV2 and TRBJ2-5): EPEVTQTPSHQVTQMGQEVILRCVPISNHLYFYWYRQILGQKVEFLVSFYNNEISEKSEIFDDQFSVERPDGSNFTLKIRSTKLEDSAMYFCASSEGLGGQETQYFGPGTRLLVL.

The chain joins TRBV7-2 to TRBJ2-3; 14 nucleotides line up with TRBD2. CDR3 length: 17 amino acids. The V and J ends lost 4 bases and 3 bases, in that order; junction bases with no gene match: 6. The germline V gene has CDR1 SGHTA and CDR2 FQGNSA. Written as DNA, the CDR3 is TGTGCCAGCAGCTCCCCGACTAGCGGGAGGGGAACAGATACGCAGTATTTT. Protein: CASSSPTSGRGTDTQYF.

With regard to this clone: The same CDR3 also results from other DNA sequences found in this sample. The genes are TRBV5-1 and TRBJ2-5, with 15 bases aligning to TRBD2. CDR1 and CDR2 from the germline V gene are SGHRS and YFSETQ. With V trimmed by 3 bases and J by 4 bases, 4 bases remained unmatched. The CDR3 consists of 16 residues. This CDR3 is CASSWTSGGVAETQYF. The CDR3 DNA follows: TGCGCCAGCAGCTGGACTAGCGGGGGGGTTGCAGAGACCCAGTACTTC. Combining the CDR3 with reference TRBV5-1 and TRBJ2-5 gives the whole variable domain KAGVTQTPRYLIKTRGQQVTLSCSPISGHRSVSWYQQTPGQGLQFLFEYFSETQRNKGNFPGRFSGRQFSNSRSEMNVSTLELGDSALYLCASSWTSGGVAETQYFGPGTRLLVL.

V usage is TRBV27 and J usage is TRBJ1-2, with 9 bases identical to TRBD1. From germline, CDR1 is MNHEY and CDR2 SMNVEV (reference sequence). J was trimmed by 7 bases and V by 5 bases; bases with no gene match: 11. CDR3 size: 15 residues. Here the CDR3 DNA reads TGTGCCAGCAGTATGGGACAGGGAACTATTTTTGGCTACACCTTC. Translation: CASSMGQGTIFGYTF.

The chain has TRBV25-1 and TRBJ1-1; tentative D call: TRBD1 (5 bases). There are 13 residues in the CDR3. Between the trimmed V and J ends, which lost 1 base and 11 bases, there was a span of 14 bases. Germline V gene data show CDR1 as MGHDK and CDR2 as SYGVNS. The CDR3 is CASSESAGQTAFF. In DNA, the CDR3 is TGTGCCAGCAGTGAATCTGCAGGGCAAACTGCTTTCTTT.

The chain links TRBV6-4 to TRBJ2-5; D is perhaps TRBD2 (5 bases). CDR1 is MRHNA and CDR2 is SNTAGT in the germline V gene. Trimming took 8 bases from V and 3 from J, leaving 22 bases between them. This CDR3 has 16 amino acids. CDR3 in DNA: TGTGCCAGCTCGTTACCACCGGGCCCAGCGGAAGAGACCCAGTACTTC. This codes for CASSLPPGPAEETQYF.